The clone carrying this TCR beta chain turned up a few times. Its specificity is unknown. Since all of the isolated RNA was reverse transcribed, expressed TCRB transcripts were what got sequenced. The table came from immunoSEQ multiplex PCR; TCRdb's copy has only in-frame clones and leaves some out. The data contain hundreds of thousands of clones, about an eighth of them seen just once; the ten biggest clones take up approximately 0.02%. The data belong to a study of beta chain features in type 1 diabetes. Study findings and constraints: Shorter TCRB CDR3s, moderately but significantly so, marked every one of the four CD4+ subsets in Type 1 diabetes patients. Patients' naive, central memory and Treg TCRB repertoires seemed closer to one another than those of healthy donors.

The TCR was taken from a man aged 18 to 29 with type 1 diabetes. The material sequenced was naive CD4+ T cells from blood.

The chain's CDR3 is CASNDRGVYNEQFF. Written as DNA, the CDR3 is TGTGCCAGTAACGACAGGGGAGTCTACAATGAGCAGTTCTTC. This chain links TRBV19 with TRBJ2-1; TRBD1 aligns across 8 bases. The CDR3 is 14 amino acids. V gave up 7 bases and J gave up 3 bases; unmatched junction bases: 5. The germline V gene has CDR1 LNHDA and CDR2 SQIVND (reference sequence).